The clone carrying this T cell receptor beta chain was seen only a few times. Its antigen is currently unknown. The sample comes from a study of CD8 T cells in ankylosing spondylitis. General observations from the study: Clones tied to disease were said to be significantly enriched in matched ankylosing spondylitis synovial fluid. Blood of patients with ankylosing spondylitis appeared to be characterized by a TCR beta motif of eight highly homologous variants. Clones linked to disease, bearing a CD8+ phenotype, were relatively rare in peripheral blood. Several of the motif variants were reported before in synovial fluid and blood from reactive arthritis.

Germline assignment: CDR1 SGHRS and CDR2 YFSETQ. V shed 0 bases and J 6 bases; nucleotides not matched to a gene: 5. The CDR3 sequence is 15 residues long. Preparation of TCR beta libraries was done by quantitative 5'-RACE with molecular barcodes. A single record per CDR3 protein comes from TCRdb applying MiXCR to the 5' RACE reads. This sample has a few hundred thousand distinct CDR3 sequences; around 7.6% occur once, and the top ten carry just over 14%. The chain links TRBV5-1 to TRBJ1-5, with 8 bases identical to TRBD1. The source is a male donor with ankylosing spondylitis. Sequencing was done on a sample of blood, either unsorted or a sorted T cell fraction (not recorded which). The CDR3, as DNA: TGCGCCAGCAGCTTGGAAACAGGGGGAGGTCAGCCCCAGCATTTT. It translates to CASSLETGGGQPQHF.